Listed here are 4 T cell receptor beta chains from one sample, sequenced in a study of shared clonotypes between healthy human individuals. In the naive CD8 group, cells lacked CD45RO and were positively selected for CCR7, so terminally differentiated effector memory CD45RA+ cells were left out. The method was immunoSEQ multiplex PCR; TCRdb's version includes in-frame clones alone and lacks a portion of them. The sample shows just over 2,000,000 clones, approximately 94% of them seen only once. The sequenced sample was naive CD8+ T cells sorted from blood. These receptors all come from a man younger than 35 in good health.

This chain uses TRBV4-2 with TRBJ2-7; D gene uncertain. This CDR3 contains 16 residues. Between the trimmed V and J ends, which lost 0 bases and 3 bases, there was a span of 15 bases. The germline CDR1 and CDR2 sequences are LGHNA and YNFKEQ. CDR3 sequence: CASSQDFTVVHYEQYF. The CDR3 region has the DNA TGTGCCAGCAGCCAAGATTTTACAGTAGTTCACTACGAGCAGTACTTC.

The V and J genes are TRBV7-6 and TRBJ2-1; D remains unclear. The germline V gene encodes CDR1 SGHVS and CDR2 FNYEAQ. The CDR3 totals 14 residues. V dropped 5 bases and J dropped 1 base, with 9 bases sitting between them. The CDR3 coding sequence is TGTGCCAGCAGCAATATGGGGTCCTACAATGAGCAGTTCTTC. Translating it yields CASSNMGSYNEQFF. The complete variable domain, with remaining parts taken from reference TRBV7-6 and TRBJ2-1, reads GAGVSQSPRYKVTKRGQDVALRCDPISGHVSLYWYRQALGQGPEFLTYFNYEAQQDKSGLPNDRFSAERPEGSISTLTIQRTEQRDSAMYRCASSNMGSYNEQFFGPGTRLTVL.

This chain connects TRBV10-1 to TRBJ2-7; D not resolved. The germline V gene encodes CDR1 WNHNN and CDR2 SYGVQD (reference sequence). V lost 0 bases to trimming and J lost 4 bases, with 13 bases between them. CDR3 size: 15 residues. The CDR3 protein is CASSESGFVLYEQYF. The CDR3, as DNA: TGCGCCAGCAGTGAGTCGGGTTTTGTTCTTTACGAGCAGTACTTC.

The chain is built from TRBV28 and TRBJ2-5, with D tentatively TRBD1 (6 bases). V was pared by 6 bases and J by 5 bases, with 16 bases between. The CDR3 extends over 14 amino acids. CDR1 and CDR2 (germline): MDHEN, SYDVKM. The CDR3 spells CASSDTGLSETQYF. CDR3 in DNA: TGTGCCAGCAGCGACACAGGGTTATCGGAGACCCAGTACTTC.